Only a few counts were recorded for the clone carrying this T cell receptor beta chain. Under the authors' procedure: Reference gene primer amplification yielded estimated nucleated cell counts. TCRdb's table, derived via immunoSEQ multiplex PCR, lists solely in-frame clones and lacks some. The DNA was the basis for D and trimming; V, J and clone size are from that table. The sample has 310,000 or so clones, approximately 89% seen once. This record belongs to a study of blood T cell repertoires in COVID-19. Across the study: COVID-19 samples from acute and convalescent phases originated in the United States, Italy and Spain. PBMCs, B-cell-depleted T cells, or T cells provided the cDNA or gDNA that made up the material.

Researchers sorted participants into cohorts using their self-reported clinical history. Trimming pared 2 bases from V and 2 bases from J, leaving 12 bases between. CDR3 size: 15 residues. In germline, CDR1 is SGHTA, CDR2 FQGNSA. The V and J genes are TRBV7-2 and TRBJ2-5, with D perhaps TRBD1 (5 bases). This sequence originates from a woman aged 35 to 49 who had recovered from COVID-19. The source material was PBMCs or T cells enriched from blood (not recorded which). CDR3 region: CASSLTQRTQETQYF. CDR3 coding DNA: TGTGCCAGCAGCTTAACCCAGAGGACACAAGAGACCCAGTACTTC.